Listed below are T cell receptor beta chains from one sample, sequenced in a study of control samples from healthy donors and cancer patients. The method was immunoSEQ multiplex PCR; TCRdb's version includes in-frame clones alone and lacks a portion of them. The data hold 110,000 to 150,000 clones, with roughly 94% observed a single time. Source material: PBMCs. The receptors originated from a man aged 60 to 69 with colorectal cancer. Both conserved end residues are part of each CDR3. The D gene is left open where the match is weak. The size entry is marked missing in some rows and otherwise reads once, few, many or a size class.

cdr3_aa	cdr3_nt	cdr3_length	v_call	clone_size	j_call	d_call
CASTGTAYGYTF	TGTGCCAGCACCGGGACAGCCTATGGCTACACCTTC	12	TRBV6-5	-	TRBJ1-2	TRBD1
CASSLSWDTEAFF	TGTGCCAGCAGTTTATCGTGGGACACTGAAGCTTTCTTT	13	TRBV27	once	TRBJ1-1	-
CASSVSGTGDVYGYTF	TGTGCCAGCAGTGTATCCGGGACAGGGGACGTTTATGGCTACACCTTC	16	TRBV6-1	-	TRBJ1-2	TRBD1
CASSLGSTDTQYF	TGCGCCAGCAGCTTGGGGAGCACAGATACGCAGTATTTT	13	TRBV5-1	-	TRBJ2-3	-
CASSPRENTEAFF	TGTGCCAGCAGTCCACGCGAAAACACTGAAGCTTTCTTT	13	TRBV6-5	-	TRBJ1-1	-
CATSSVGYPTDTQYF	TGTGCCACCAGCAGCGTCGGATACCCCACAGATACGCAGTATTTT	15	TRBV15	-	TRBJ2-3	-
CASSGQGAGETQYF	TGTGCCAGCAGCGGACAGGGGGCGGGAGAGACCCAGTACTTC	14	TRBV2	-	TRBJ2-5	TRBD1
CASSLAGYGYTF	TGTGCCAGCAGCCTAGCGGGCTATGGCTACACCTTC	12	TRBV11-2	-	TRBJ1-2	-
CASSGGQANSPLHF	TGTGCCAGCAGCGGGGGACAGGCAAATTCACCCCTCCACTTT	14	TRBV6-2/TRBV6-3	once	TRBJ1-6	TRBD1
CASTGGAGTEAFF	TGTGCCAGCACAGGGGGCGCAGGCACTGAAGCTTTCTTT	13	TRBV6-5	-	TRBJ1-1	TRBD1
CASRTGVSPEAFF	TGTGCCAGCAGAACAGGGGTATCGCCTGAAGCTTTCTTT	13	TRBV12-3/TRBV12-4	-	TRBJ1-1	TRBD1
CASSRQGLTGELFF	TGCGCCAGCAGCCGACAGGGCTTGACCGGGGAGCTGTTTTTT	14	TRBV4-1	once	TRBJ2-2	TRBD1
CASSDLWTQYF	TGTGCCAGCAGTGACCTTTGGACCCAGTACTTC	11	TRBV6-1	-	TRBJ2-5	-
CASSQDTGMGNTEAFF	TGCGCCAGCAGCCAAGATACAGGGATGGGAAACACTGAAGCTTTCTTT	16	TRBV4-1	-	TRBJ1-1	-
CASSLGAKETQYF	TGTGCCAGCAGCTTAGGGGCAAAAGAGACCCAGTACTTC	13	TRBV7-7	-	TRBJ2-5	-
CASSLSARLYGYTF	TGTGCCAGCAGTTTATCAGCCAGACTGTATGGCTACACCTTC	14	TRBV27	-	TRBJ1-2	-
CASSHDRVGYGYTF	TGTGCCAGCAGCCATGACAGGGTGGGCTATGGCTACACCTTC	14	TRBV3-1/TRBV3-2	-	TRBJ1-2	TRBD1
CAWSPIRGTEAFF	TGTGCCTGGAGTCCCATCAGGGGAACTGAAGCTTTCTTT	13	TRBV30	-	TRBJ1-1	-
CASSELRTGESANEKLFF	TGTGCCAGCAGTGAATTAAGAACAGGGGAATCGGCTAATGAAAAACTGTTTTTT	18	TRBV6-4	-	TRBJ1-4	TRBD1
CASSSGTSATNEQFF	TGTGCCAGCAGCTCCGGGACTAGCGCAACCAATGAGCAGTTCTTC	15	TRBV7-6	-	TRBJ2-1	TRBD2
CATSEGFRGGRETQYF	TGTGCCACCAGTGAAGGTTTCCGGGGGGGCAGGGAGACCCAGTACTTC	16	TRBV24-1	-	TRBJ2-5	TRBD2
CASSDLGGGVITDTQYF	TGTGCCAGCAGTGATTTGGGCGGCGGGGTGATCACAGATACGCAGTATTTT	17	TRBV2	-	TRBJ2-3	-
CASSQGGGDPYEQYF	TGCGCCAGCAGCCAAGGGGGGGGAGACCCCTACGAGCAGTACTTC	15	TRBV4-3	-	TRBJ2-7	TRBD2
CASSLSGTGGTEAFF	TGCGCCAGCAGCTTGAGTGGGACAGGGGGGACTGAAGCTTTCTTT	15	TRBV5-1	-	TRBJ1-1	TRBD1
CASSPQGNGYTF	TGTGCCAGCAGCCCCCAGGGGAATGGCTACACCTTC	12	TRBV3-1/TRBV3-2	-	TRBJ1-2	-
CASSDEGANPYEQYF	TGTGCCAGCAGCGATGAGGGGGCTAACCCCTACGAGCAGTACTTC	15	TRBV5-4	-	TRBJ2-7	TRBD1
CASSFLQGVVNTEAFF	TGTGCCAGCAGTTTCCTACAGGGGGTTGTGAACACTGAAGCTTTCTTT	16	TRBV6-2/TRBV6-3	-	TRBJ1-1	TRBD1
CASSPGQVRETQYF	TGTGCCAGCAGTCCGGGACAGGTGAGGGAGACCCAGTACTTC	14	TRBV2	-	TRBJ2-5	TRBD1
CASSLVVASGLNQETQYF	TGTGCCAGCAGCTTAGTCGTGGCTAGCGGACTCAACCAAGAGACCCAGTACTTC	18	TRBV7-6	-	TRBJ2-5	TRBD2
CASTLRGAGQETQYF	TGCGCCAGCACCCTGAGGGGGGCTGGCCAAGAGACCCAGTACTTC	15	TRBV5-1	once	TRBJ2-5	-
CASSLGGTGFSGHEQYF	TGTGCCAGCAGCTTGGGAGGGACAGGGTTTTCGGGTCACGAGCAGTACTTC	17	TRBV5-4	once	TRBJ2-7	TRBD1
CSAGWSTNEKLFF	TGCAGCGCAGGGTGGTCAACTAATGAAAAACTGTTTTTT	13	TRBV29-1	-	TRBJ1-4	-
CASSSGQLNTEAFF	TGCGCCAGCAGCTCCGGACAGCTGAACACTGAAGCTTTCTTT	14	TRBV5-1	-	TRBJ1-1	-
CASSRTEETQYF	TGCGCCAGCAGCCGGACAGAAGAGACCCAGTACTTC	12	TRBV5-1	-	TRBJ2-5	-
CASSTDPLQGGYTF	TGTGCCAGCAGTACGGACCCACTTCAGGGTGGCTACACCTTC	14	TRBV6-2/TRBV6-3	-	TRBJ1-2	-
CASSERQGARGYTF	TGTGCCAGCAGTGAACGACAGGGGGCGCGAGGCTACACCTTC	14	TRBV2	-	TRBJ1-2	TRBD1
CASSWGNEQFF	TGTGCCAGCTCATGGGGTAATGAGCAGTTCTTC	11	TRBV2	-	TRBJ2-1	-
CASSPQGYSNQPQHF	TGTGCCAGCAGTCCTCAGGGTTATAGCAATCAGCCCCAGCATTTT	15	TRBV27	-	TRBJ1-5	-
CASSLRQAPGNQPQHF	TGCGCCAGCAGCTTGAGGCAGGCCCCGGGCAATCAGCCCCAGCATTTT	16	TRBV5-1	-	TRBJ1-5	-
CASSLAAGPNTEAFF	TGCGCCAGCAGCTTGGCCGCAGGACCGAACACTGAAGCTTTCTTT	15	TRBV5-1	-	TRBJ1-1	-
CASSYSSTAASHEQYF	TGTGCCAGCAGTTACTCGTCGACGGCCGCCAGTCACGAGCAGTACTTC	16	TRBV6-6	-	TRBJ2-7	-
CAACLTGQGLDGYTF	TGTGCCGCCTGCCTTACGGGACAGGGCTTGGATGGCTACACCTTC	15	TRBV28	-	TRBJ1-2	TRBD1
CASSPFLGSYGYTF	TGTGCCAGCAGTCCCTTTCTCGGGAGCTATGGCTACACCTTC	14	TRBV6-5	-	TRBJ1-2	-
CASSLEGRRSDTQYF	TGCGCCAGCAGCTTAGAGGGCCGGCGGTCAGATACGCAGTATTTT	15	TRBV5-1	few	TRBJ2-3	-
CSAREQGNTEAFF	TGCAGCGCTCGCGAGCAGGGGAACACTGAAGCTTTCTTT	13	TRBV29-1	-	TRBJ1-1	-
CASSLVWNTEAFF	TGTGCCAGCAGCTTAGTCTGGAACACTGAAGCTTTCTTT	13	TRBV11-2	-	TRBJ1-1	-
CASSLEGTAVETQYF	TGTGCCAGCAGCTTAGAAGGGACCGCGGTGGAGACCCAGTACTTC	15	TRBV7-9	-	TRBJ2-5	-
CASSLNSGWGTEAFF	TGCGCCAGCAGCTTAAACAGTGGATGGGGAACTGAAGCTTTCTTT	15	TRBV4-1	-	TRBJ1-1	-
CASSQGDRETGELFF	TGTGCCAGCAGCCAAGGGGACAGGGAAACCGGGGAGCTGTTTTTT	15	TRBV4-2	-	TRBJ2-2	TRBD1
CASSEGQSNQPQHF	TGTGCCAGCAGCGAGGGACAGAGCAATCAGCCCCAGCATTTT	14	TRBV7-2	-	TRBJ1-5	TRBD1
CASSPGTRPKELFF	TGTGCCAGCAGCCCTGGGACACGCCCCAAGGAGCTGTTTTTT	14	TRBV28	-	TRBJ2-2	-
CASSMGDTLIYGYTF	TGTGCCAGTAGTATGGGGGACACGCTAATCTATGGCTACACCTTC	15	TRBV19	once	TRBJ1-2	-
CASSQDPGGVNQPQHF	TGTGCCAGCAGCCAAGATCCAGGGGGCGTCAATCAGCCCCAGCATTTT	16	TRBV3-1/TRBV3-2	-	TRBJ1-5	TRBD1
CATSGTGDVSGANVLTF	TGTGCCACCAGTGGGACAGGGGATGTCTCTGGGGCCAACGTCCTGACTTTC	17	TRBV24-1	-	TRBJ2-6	TRBD1
CASSLSRNNEQFF	TGTGCCAGCAGTCTCAGTCGTAACAATGAGCAGTTCTTC	13	TRBV2	-	TRBJ2-1	-
CSVGGTGVNTEAFF	TGCAGCGTTGGAGGGACAGGGGTAAACACTGAAGCTTTCTTT	14	TRBV29-1	-	TRBJ1-1	TRBD1
CASSIGVSGSAGGTQYF	TGTGCCAGTAGTATCGGGGTCAGTGGATCCGCGGGAGGGACCCAGTACTTC	17	TRBV19	-	TRBJ2-5	TRBD2
CASREPGKLFF	TGTGCCAGCAGGGAGCCAGGAAAACTGTTTTTT	11	TRBV2	-	TRBJ1-4	-
CASSSAGPQETQYF	TGTGCCAGCAGCTCGGCGGGCCCCCAAGAGACCCAGTACTTC	14	TRBV7-2	-	TRBJ2-5	-